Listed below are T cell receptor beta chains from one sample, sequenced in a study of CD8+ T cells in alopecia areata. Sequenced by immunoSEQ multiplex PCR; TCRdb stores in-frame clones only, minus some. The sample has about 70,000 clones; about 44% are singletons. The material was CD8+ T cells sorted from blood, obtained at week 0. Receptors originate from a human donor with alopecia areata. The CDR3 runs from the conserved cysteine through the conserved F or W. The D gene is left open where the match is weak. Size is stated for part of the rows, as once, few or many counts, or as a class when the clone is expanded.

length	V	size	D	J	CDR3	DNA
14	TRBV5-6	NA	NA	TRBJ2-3	CASSLGLHTDTQYF	TGTGCCAGCTCGTTAGGACTTCACACAGATACGCAGTATTTT
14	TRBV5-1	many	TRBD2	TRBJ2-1	CASSIAGLGNEQFF	TGCGCCAGTAGCATAGCGGGATTGGGGAATGAGCAGTTCTTC
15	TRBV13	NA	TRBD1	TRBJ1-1	CASSSPLTGDPEAFF	TGTGCCAGCAGCTCCCCTTTAACAGGGGATCCTGAAGCTTTCTTT
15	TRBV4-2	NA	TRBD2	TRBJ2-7	CASSPGLAGSYEQYF	TGTGCCAGCAGCCCTGGACTAGCGGGTTCCTACGAGCAGTACTTC
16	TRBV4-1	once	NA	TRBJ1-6	CASSQDQSRAISPLHF	TGCGCCAGCAGCCAAGATCAAAGCAGGGCGATATCACCCCTCCACTTT
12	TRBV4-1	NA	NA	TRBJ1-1	CASSQGSGEAFF	TGCGCCAGCAGCCAAGGATCTGGCGAAGCTTTCTTT
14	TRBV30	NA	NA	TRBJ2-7	CAWRDGTFQYEQYF	TGTGCCTGGAGGGACGGGACATTCCAATACGAGCAGTACTTC
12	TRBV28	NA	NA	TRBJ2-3	CASSQESLTQYF	TGTGCCAGCAGCCAGGAATCCCTTACGCAGTATTTT
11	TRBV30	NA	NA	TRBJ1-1	CAWGVNTEAFF	TGTGCCTGGGGGGTGAACACTGAAGCTTTCTTT
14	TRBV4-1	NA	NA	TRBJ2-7	CASSQNRESYEQYF	TGCGCCAGCAGCCAAAACAGGGAGTCCTACGAGCAGTACTTC
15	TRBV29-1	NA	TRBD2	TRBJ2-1	CSVDQLAGVNNEQFF	TGCAGCGTTGACCAACTAGCGGGAGTCAACAATGAGCAGTTCTTC
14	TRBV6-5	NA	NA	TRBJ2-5	CASSYSRGGETQYF	TGTGCCAGCAGTTATAGTCGGGGAGGAGAGACCCAGTACTTC
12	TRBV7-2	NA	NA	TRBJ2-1	CASSLTANEQFF	TGTGCCAGCAGCTTGACGGCGAATGAGCAGTTCTTC
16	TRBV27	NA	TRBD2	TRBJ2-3	CASSLFSGRARDTQYF	TGTGCCAGCAGTTTATTTAGCGGGAGGGCCAGAGATACGCAGTATTTT
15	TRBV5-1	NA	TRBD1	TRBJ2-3	CASSLEGAPTDTQYF	TGCGCCAGCAGCTTGGAGGGGGCGCCTACAGATACGCAGTATTTT
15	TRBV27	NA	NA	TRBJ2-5	CASSLSGRGGETQYF	TGTGCCAGCAGTTTATCGGGTCGGGGAGGAGAGACCCAGTACTTC
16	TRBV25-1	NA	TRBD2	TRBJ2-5	CASRGGLAGAEETQYF	TGTGCCAGCAGGGGCGGACTAGCGGGAGCTGAAGAGACCCAGTACTTC
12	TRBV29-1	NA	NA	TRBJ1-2	CSVETEFYGYTF	TGCAGCGTTGAGACAGAATTCTATGGCTACACCTTC
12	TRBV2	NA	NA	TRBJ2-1	CASSEAYNEQFF	TGTGCCAGCAGTGAGGCCTACAATGAGCAGTTCTTC
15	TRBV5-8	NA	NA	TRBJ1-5	CASSLYGQSNQPQHF	TGTGCCAGCAGCTTGTACGGTCAGAGCAATCAGCCCCAGCATTTT
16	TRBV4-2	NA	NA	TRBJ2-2	CASSQEERAHTGELFF	TGTGCCAGCAGCCAAGAAGAGCGGGCCCACACCGGGGAGCTGTTTTTT
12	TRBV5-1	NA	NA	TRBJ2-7	CASREGGYEQYF	TGCGCCAGCCGGGAAGGAGGCTACGAGCAGTACTTC
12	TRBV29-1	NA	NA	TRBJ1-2	CSVPGALYGYTF	TGCAGCGTCCCCGGGGCCCTATATGGCTACACCTTC
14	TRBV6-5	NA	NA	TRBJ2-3	CASSYRVHGDTQYF	TGTGCCAGCAGTTACCGTGTCCACGGGGATACGCAGTATTTT
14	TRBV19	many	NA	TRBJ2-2	CASIARAWAGELFF	TGTGCCAGTATCGCAAGGGCGTGGGCCGGGGAGCTGTTTTTT
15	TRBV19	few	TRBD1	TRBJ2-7	CASSIGDRETDEQYF	TGTGCCAGTAGTATCGGAGACAGGGAAACGGACGAGCAGTACTTC
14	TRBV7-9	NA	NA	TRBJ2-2	CASSPPDGTGELFF	TGTGCCAGCAGCCCGCCGGATGGGACCGGGGAGCTGTTTTTT
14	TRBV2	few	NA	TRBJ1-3	CASSEWGTGNTIYF	TGTGCCAGCAGTGAATGGGGTACTGGAAACACCATATATTTT
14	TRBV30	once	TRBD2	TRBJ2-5	CAWSPAGGQETQYF	TGTGCCTGGAGTCCGGCGGGAGGGCAAGAGACCCAGTACTTC
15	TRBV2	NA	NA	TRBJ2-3	CASLPGTDTSDTQYF	TGTGCCAGCCTCCCCGGGACCGACACCTCAGATACGCAGTATTTT
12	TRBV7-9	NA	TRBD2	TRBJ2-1	CASSIGTTEQFF	TGTGCCAGCAGCATCGGGACTACTGAGCAGTTCTTC
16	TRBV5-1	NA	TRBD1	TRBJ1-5	CASSPTGGQGNQPQHF	TGCGCCAGCAGCCCAACAGGGGGCCAGGGCAATCAGCCCCAGCATTTT
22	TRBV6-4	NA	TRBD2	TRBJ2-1	CASSDPETEPTSGRWIYNEQFF	TGTGCCAGCAGTGACCCAGAGACGGAGCCGACTAGCGGGAGGTGGATCTACAATGAGCAGTTCTTC
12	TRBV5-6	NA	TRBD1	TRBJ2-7	CAPGQDSYEQYF	TGTGCCCCCGGACAGGACTCCTACGAGCAGTACTTC
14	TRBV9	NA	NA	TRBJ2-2	CASSVGGLPGELFF	TGTGCCAGCAGCGTTGGGGGACTCCCCGGGGAGCTGTTTTTT
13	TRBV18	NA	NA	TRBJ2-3	CASSPIAADTQYF	TGTGCCAGCTCACCAATCGCGGCAGATACGCAGTATTTT
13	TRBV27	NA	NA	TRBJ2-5	CASSLGQRETQYF	TGTGCCAGCAGTTTGGGGCAGCGGGAGACCCAGTACTTC
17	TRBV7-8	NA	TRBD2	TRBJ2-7	CASSLGSGLAGTYEQYF	TGTGCCAGCAGCTTAGGCTCGGGGCTAGCGGGTACCTACGAGCAGTACTTC
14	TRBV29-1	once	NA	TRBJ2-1	CSVEEGWGGEKQFF	TGCAGCGTTGAAGAAGGATGGGGCGGGGAAAAGCAGTTCTTC
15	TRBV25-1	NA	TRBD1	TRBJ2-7	CASSEIGQGTYEQYF	TGTGCCAGCAGTGAGATTGGACAGGGGACCTACGAGCAGTACTTC
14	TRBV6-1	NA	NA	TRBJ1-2	CASREPGHRDGYTF	TGTGCCAGCAGGGAACCGGGGCACCGGGATGGCTACACCTTC